Below are 11 T cell receptor beta chains sequenced from a single sample in a study of early T cells in non-severe SARS-CoV-2 infection. MiXCR was run by TCRdb on the 5' RACE reads, yielding one entry per CDR3 protein. The sample has tens of thousands of distinct CDR3 sequences; approximately 13% are singletons. What was sequenced was whole blood. Receptors were obtained from an adult who was a healthcare worker with PCR-confirmed SARS-CoV-2 infection or an uninfected control (not recorded which).

The chain couples TRBV18 to TRBJ2-5; D uncertain. Germline values: CDR1 KGHSH, CDR2 LQKENI. The CDR3 sequence is 11 residues long. Trimming took off 1 base at V and 5 bases at J, with 2 bases between the two ends. This CDR3 reads CASSPHETQYF. The CDR3 DNA follows: TGTGCCAGCTCACCACATGAGACCCAGTACTTC.

CDR3 protein: CASQQSYNEQFF. The CDR3 region has the DNA TGCGCCAGCCAACAGAGTTACAATGAGCAGTTCTTC. The genes are TRBV10-2 and TRBJ2-1; no clear D gene. Trimming cost V 8 bases and J 4 bases, with 9 bases left between them. Germline CDR1 and CDR2: WSHSY and SAAADI. The CDR3 sequence is 12 residues long.

This clonotype was seen at least ten times. J is TRBJ1-1 and V is TRBV5-4, with D possibly matching TRBD1 (5 bases). Germline assignment: CDR1 SGHNT and CDR2 YYREEE (reference sequence). The CDR3 runs to 16 residues. Trimming shortened V by 6 bases and J by 1 base, and 19 bases separated the two germline ends. This chain's CDR3 is CASTLEPGARNTEAFF. The CDR3 DNA reads as TGTGCCAGCACCCTGGAGCCCGGGGCAAGGAACACTGAAGCTTTCTTT.

The J gene is TRBJ2-1, the V gene TRBV7-3, with 8 bases matching TRBD1. Trimming at V came to 5 bases and at J to 8 bases, leaving 8 bases not matched to a gene. The CDR3 sequence is 14 residues long. Germline CDR1 and CDR2: SGHTA and FQGTGA. The CDR3 sequence is CASSGTGGFDEQFF. The CDR3 DNA follows: TGTGCCAGCAGCGGGACAGGCGGGTTTGATGAGCAGTTCTTC.

The chain recombines TRBV14 with TRBJ2-1; 7 bases fit TRBD2. CDR3 length: 17 residues. The V and J ends lost 4 bases and 0 bases, in that order; junction bases with no gene match: 9. Germline V gene sequence: CDR1 SGHDN, CDR2 FVKESK. The CDR3 DNA reads as TGTGCCAGCAGCCTCCGGGACTACAAGAGCTCCTACAATGAGCAGTTCTTC. Its translation: CASSLRDYKSSYNEQFF.

The chain uses TRBV30 and TRBJ2-2, with D uncertain. V lost 2 bases, J lost 5 bases, and 12 bases lay in between. CDR1 GTSNPN and CDR2 SVGIG come from the germline V gene (reference sequence). CDR3 length: 14 residues. CDR3 coding DNA: TGTGCCTGGAGTAGAAGGAGAATGACCGGGGAGCTGTTTTTT. The encoded protein is CAWSRRRMTGELFF.

This clonotype came up many times. The V gene is TRBV7-9, the J gene TRBJ2-3; tentatively, D is TRBD1 (5 bases). The germline CDR1 and CDR2 sequences are SEHNR and FQNEAQ (reference sequence). With 4 bases removed from V and 2 bases from J, the gap between germline ends came to 13 bases. This CDR3 has 15 residues. The CDR3 reads CASSSPWGATDTQYF. CDR3 coding DNA: TGTGCCAGCAGCTCGCCGTGGGGCGCCACAGATACGCAGTATTTT. Using reference TRBV7-9 and TRBJ2-3 for the parts outside the CDR3, the full variable domain is DTGVSQNPRHKITKRGQNVTFRCDPISEHNRLYWYRQTLGQGPEFLTYFQNEAQLEKSRLLSDRFSAERPKGSFSTLEIQRTEQGDSAMYLCASSSPWGATDTQYFGPGTRLTVL.

V gene TRBV10-3 combines with J gene TRBJ2-3; TRBD1 matches 10 bases. CDR3 length: 17 amino acids. Germline V gives CDR1 ENHRY, CDR2 SYGVKD. Trimming removed 4 bases from V and 2 bases from J; junction bases left unmatched: 9. The CDR3 region has the DNA TGTGCCATCAGTGCAACCTCCGGGACAGGGGACACAGATACGCAGTATTTT. Protein sequence: CAISATSGTGDTDTQYF.

This clonotype was picked up many times. This chain uses TRBV15 with TRBJ2-5; no clear D gene. V lost 0 bases and J lost 1, with 9 bases in between. This CDR3 contains 15 residues. Germline loops: CDR1 LNHNV, CDR2 YYDKDF (reference sequence). The CDR3 region is CATSRDIHPQETQYF. CDR3 coding DNA: TGTGCCACCAGCAGAGATATCCATCCCCAAGAGACCCAGTACTTC. The full variable domain, with the rest looked up from reference TRBV15 and TRBJ2-5, is DAMVIQNPRYQVTQFGKPVTLSCSQTLNHNVMYWYQQKSSQAPKLLFHYYDKDFNNEADTPDNFQSRRPNTSFCFLDIRSPGLGDTAMYLCATSRDIHPQETQYFGPGTRLLVL.

The table lists this clonotype with many counts. The V call is TRBV7-2, the J call TRBJ1-3; D gene unclear. In germline, CDR1 is SGHTA, CDR2 FQGNSA. The ends were cut back, 3 bases at V and 0 bases at J, with 9 bases in the middle. The CDR3 runs to 15 residues. CDR3 sequence: CASSFRESSGNTIYF. Written as DNA, the CDR3 is TGTGCCAGCAGCTTTAGGGAGAGCTCTGGAAACACCATATATTTT.

The J gene is TRBJ2-2, the V gene TRBV2; no clear D. The length of the CDR3 is 15 residues. The germline V gene has CDR1 SNHLY and CDR2 FYNNEI. Trimming removed 4 bases from V and 0 bases from J, with 9 bases in between. Here the CDR3 DNA reads TGTGCCAGCAGTGCGGACGTAACGAACACCGGGGAGCTGTTTTTT. Translated, it gives CASSADVTNTGELFF.